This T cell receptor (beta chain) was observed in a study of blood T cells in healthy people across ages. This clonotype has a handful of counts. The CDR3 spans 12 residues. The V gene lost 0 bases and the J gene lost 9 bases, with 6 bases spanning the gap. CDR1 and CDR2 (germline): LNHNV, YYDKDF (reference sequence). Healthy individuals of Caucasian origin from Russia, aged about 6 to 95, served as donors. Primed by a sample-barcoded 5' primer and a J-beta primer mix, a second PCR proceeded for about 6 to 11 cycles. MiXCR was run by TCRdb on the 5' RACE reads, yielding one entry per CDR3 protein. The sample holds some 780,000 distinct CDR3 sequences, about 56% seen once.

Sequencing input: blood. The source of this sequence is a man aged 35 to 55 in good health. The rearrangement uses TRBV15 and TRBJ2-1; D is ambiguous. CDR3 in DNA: TGTGCCACCAGCAGAGAAAATAGTGAGCAGTTCTTC. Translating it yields CATSRENSEQFF.